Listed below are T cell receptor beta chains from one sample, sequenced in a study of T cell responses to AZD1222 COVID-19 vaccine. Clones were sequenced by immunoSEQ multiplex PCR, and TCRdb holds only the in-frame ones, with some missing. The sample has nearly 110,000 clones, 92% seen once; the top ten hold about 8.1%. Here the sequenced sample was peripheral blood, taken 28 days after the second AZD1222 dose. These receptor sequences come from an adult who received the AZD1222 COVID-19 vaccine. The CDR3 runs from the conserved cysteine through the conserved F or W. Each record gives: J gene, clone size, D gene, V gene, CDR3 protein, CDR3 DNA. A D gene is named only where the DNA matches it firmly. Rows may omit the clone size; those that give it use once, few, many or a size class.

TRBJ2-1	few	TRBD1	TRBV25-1	CASSESGTDNNEQFF	TGTGCCAGCAGTGAATCGGGGACAGATAACAATGAGCAGTTCTTC
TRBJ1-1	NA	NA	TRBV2	CASRNEVNTEAFF	TGTGCCAGCAGAAATGAGGTTAACACTGAAGCTTTCTTT
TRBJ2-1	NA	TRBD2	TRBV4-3	CASSPTGGGTNEQFF	TGCGCCAGCAGCCCCACTGGGGGGGGTACCAATGAGCAGTTCTTC
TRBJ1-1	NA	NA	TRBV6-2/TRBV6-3	CASSYSIGQNTEAFF	TGTGCCAGCAGTTACTCGATAGGACAGAACACTGAAGCTTTCTTT
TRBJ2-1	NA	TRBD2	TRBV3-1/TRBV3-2	CASSQSIAGPRNEQFF	TGTGCCAGCAGCCAATCCATAGCGGGGCCCAGGAATGAGCAGTTCTTC
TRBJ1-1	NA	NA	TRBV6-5	CASRQGFLDTEAFF	TGTGCCAGCAGACAGGGTTTCTTGGACACTGAAGCTTTCTTT
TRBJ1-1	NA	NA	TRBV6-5	CASSYSKGNAEAFF	TGTGCCAGCAGTTACTCGAAAGGCAATGCTGAAGCTTTCTTT
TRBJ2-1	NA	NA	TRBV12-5	CASGLVRRDEQFF	TGTGCTAGTGGTTTGGTACGTCGGGATGAGCAGTTCTTC
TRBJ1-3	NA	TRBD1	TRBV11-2	CASSWPTGGTGNTIYF	TGTGCCAGCAGCTGGCCGACAGGGGGCACTGGAAACACCATATATTTT
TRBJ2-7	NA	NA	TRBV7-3	CASSLEASEQYF	TGTGCCAGCAGCTTAGAGGCTTCCGAGCAGTACTTC
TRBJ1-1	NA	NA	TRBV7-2	CASSLVQRNTEAFF	TGTGCCAGCAGCTTAGTGCAGAGGAACACTGAAGCTTTCTTT
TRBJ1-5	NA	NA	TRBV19	CASIIVPPGNLQPQHF	TGTGCCAGTATCATTGTCCCCCCAGGGAATCTCCAGCCCCAGCATTTT
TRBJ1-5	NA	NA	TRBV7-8	CASSTFDQPQHF	TGTGCCAGCAGCACTTTCGATCAGCCCCAGCATTTT
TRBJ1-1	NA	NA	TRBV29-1	CSASGTSSGSLEAFF	TGCAGCGCGTCGGGCACTTCTTCAGGAAGTCTTGAAGCTTTCTTT
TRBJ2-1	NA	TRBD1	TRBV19	CASSKGQGAPRYNEQFF	TGTGCCAGTAGTAAGGGACAGGGGGCTCCCCGTTACAATGAGCAGTTCTTC
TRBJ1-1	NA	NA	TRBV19	CASSIDRMNTEAFF	TGTGCCAGTAGTATAGACAGGATGAACACTGAAGCTTTCTTT
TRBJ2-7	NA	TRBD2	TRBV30	CAWSVSGGSGILIF	TGTGCCTGGAGTGTAAGCGGTGGTAGCGGGATCCTCATCTTC
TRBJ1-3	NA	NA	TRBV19	CASSMSGGRNTIYF	TGTGCCAGTAGTATGAGTGGGGGAAGAAACACCATATATTTT
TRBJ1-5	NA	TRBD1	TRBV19	CASRRKGQGNQPQHF	TGTGCCAGTAGGAGAAAGGGACAGGGTAATCAGCCCCAGCATTTT
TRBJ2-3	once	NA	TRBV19	CASSPRARLIPSTDTQYF	TGTGCCAGTAGTCCCAGAGCCCGACTTATCCCCTCCACAGATACGCAGTATTTT
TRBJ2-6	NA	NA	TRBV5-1	CASSLVRSGANVLTF	TGCGCCAGCAGCTTGGTTCGCTCTGGGGCCAACGTCCTGACTTTC
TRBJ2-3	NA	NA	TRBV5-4	CASSLAGTDTQYF	TGTGCCAGCAGCCTCGCGGGCACAGATACGCAGTATTTT
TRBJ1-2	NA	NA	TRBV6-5	CASSRAPAPGYGYTF	TGTGCCAGCAGCCGAGCCCCAGCCCCGGGCTATGGCTACACCTTC
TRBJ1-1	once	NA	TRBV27	CASSLGGGTEAFF	TGTGCCAGCAGTTTAGGCGGCGGCACTGAAGCTTTCTTT
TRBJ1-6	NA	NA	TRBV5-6	CASTNTPGGYSPLHF	TGTGCCAGCACCAACACGCCGGGTGGTTATTCACCCCTCCACTTT
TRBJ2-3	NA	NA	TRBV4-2	CASSQVQATDTQYF	TGTGCCAGCAGCCAAGTGCAAGCCACAGATACGCAGTATTTT
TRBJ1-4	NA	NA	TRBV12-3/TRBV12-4	CASGPGEKLFF	TGTGCCAGCGGTCCGGGCGAAAAACTGTTTTTT
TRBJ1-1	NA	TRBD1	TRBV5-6	CASSSPLDRATEAFF	TGTGCCAGCAGCTCACCTCTGGACAGGGCCACTGAAGCTTTCTTT
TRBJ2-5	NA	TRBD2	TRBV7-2	CASSSRLALQETQYF	TGTGCCAGCAGCTCCCGACTAGCCTTACAAGAGACCCAGTACTTC
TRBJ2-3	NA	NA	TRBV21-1	CASSKTGPTDTQYF	TGTGCCAGCAGCAAAACGGGCCCCACAGATACGCAGTATTTT
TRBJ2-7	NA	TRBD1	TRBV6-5	CASSYEGQLQYF	TGTGCCAGCAGTTATGAGGGACAGCTTCAGTACTTC
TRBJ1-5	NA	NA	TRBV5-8	CASSSPWGRAIDYSNQPQHF	TGTGCCAGCAGCTCTCCATGGGGCAGAGCGATAGACTATAGCAATCAGCCCCAGCATTTT
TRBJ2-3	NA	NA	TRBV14	CASSRAPGVDTQYF	TGTGCCAGCAGCCGCGCTCCTGGGGTAGATACGCAGTATTTT
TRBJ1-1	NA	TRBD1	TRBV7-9	CASSSPGTGVTEAFF	TGTGCCAGCAGCTCCCCCGGAACAGGGGTAACTGAAGCTTTCTTT
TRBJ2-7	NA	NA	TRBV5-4	CASSPSAGRYEQYF	TGTGCCAGCAGCCCCTCAGCAGGACGCTACGAGCAGTACTTC
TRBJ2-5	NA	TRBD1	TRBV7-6	CASSLALDRESEETQYF	TGTGCCAGCAGCTTAGCGTTAGACAGGGAGAGCGAAGAGACCCAGTACTTC
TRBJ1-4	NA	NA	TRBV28	CASKITGSYEKLFF	TGTGCCAGCAAAATAACAGGGTCGTATGAAAAACTGTTTTTT
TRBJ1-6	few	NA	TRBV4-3	CASSQDGGGIGSPLHF	TGCGCCAGCAGCCAAGATGGGGGTGGGATCGGTTCACCCCTCCACTTT
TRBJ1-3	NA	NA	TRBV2	CASERGIWGRRTNTIYF	TGTGCCAGCGAAAGGGGCATCTGGGGTAGAAGGACAAACACCATATATTTT
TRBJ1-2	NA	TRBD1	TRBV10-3	CAISVGTGREGYTF	TGTGCCATCAGTGTGGGGACAGGGAGAGAAGGCTACACCTTC
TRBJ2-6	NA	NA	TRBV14	CASSQDSRRGANVLTF	TGTGCCAGCAGCCAAGATAGCAGGCGAGGGGCCAACGTCCTGACTTTC
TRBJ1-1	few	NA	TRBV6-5	CASRPRTQGVAEAFF	TGTGCCAGCAGACCTCGCACTCAGGGTGTCGCTGAAGCTTTCTTT
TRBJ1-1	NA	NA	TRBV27	CASNVVPLVTEAFF	TGTGCCAGCAATGTGGTACCACTGGTCACTGAAGCTTTCTTT
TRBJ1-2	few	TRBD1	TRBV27	CASSLSGQFYGYTF	TGTGCCAGCAGTTTATCGGGACAGTTTTATGGCTACACCTTC
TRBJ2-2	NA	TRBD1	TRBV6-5	CASSSGQGEYTRELFF	TGTGCCAGCAGTTCGGGACAGGGGGAATATACGAGGGAGCTGTTTTTT
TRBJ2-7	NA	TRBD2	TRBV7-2	CASSLGAGVTYEQYF	TGTGCCAGCAGCTTAGGGGCGGGAGTGACCTACGAGCAGTACTTC
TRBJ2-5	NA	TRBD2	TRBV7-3	CASSLDGLAETQYF	TGTGCCAGCAGCCTAGACGGACTAGCAGAGACCCAGTACTTC
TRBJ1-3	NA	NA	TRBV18	CASSPQGRGGSGNTIYF	TGTGCCAGCTCACCACAGGGAAGGGGCGGCTCTGGAAACACCATATATTTT
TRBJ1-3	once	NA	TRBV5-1	CASSLAGRAAGNTIYF	TGCGCCAGCAGCTTGGCCGGCAGGGCAGCTGGAAACACCATATATTTT
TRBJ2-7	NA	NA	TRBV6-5	CATPRGPYEQYF	TGTGCCACCCCCCGCGGGCCGTACGAGCAGTACTTC
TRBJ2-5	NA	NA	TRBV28	CASSLWTGPGGGTQYF	TGTGCCAGCAGTTTATGGACCGGGCCAGGTGGGGGGACCCAGTACTTC
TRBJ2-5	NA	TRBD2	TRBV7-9	CASSSGLLAGEETQYF	TGTGCCAGCAGCTCGGGCCTCCTAGCGGGAGAAGAGACCCAGTACTTC
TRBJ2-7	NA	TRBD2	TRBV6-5	CASSKTSGYEQYF	TGTGCCAGCAGTAAAACTAGCGGCTACGAGCAGTACTTC
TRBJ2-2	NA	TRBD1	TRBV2	CASSETGTETGELFF	TGTGCCAGCAGTGAAACCGGGACAGAGACCGGGGAGCTGTTTTTT
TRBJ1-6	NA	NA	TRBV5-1	CASSSLGIVSYNSPLHF	TGCGCCAGCAGCTCGCTGGGGATTGTCTCCTATAATTCACCCCTCCACTTT
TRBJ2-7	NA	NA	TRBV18	CASSPQTVSYEQYF	TGTGCCAGCTCACCACAGACCGTCTCCTACGAGCAGTACTTC
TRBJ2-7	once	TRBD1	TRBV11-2	CASSAAGTGESYEQYF	TGTGCCAGCAGCGCTGCCGGGACAGGGGAGTCCTACGAGCAGTACTTC
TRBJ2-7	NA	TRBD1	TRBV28	CASSLCSLTGSSLEETYEQYF	TGTGCCAGCAGTTTATGCAGCCTGACAGGGTCTTCATTGGAGGAGACCTACGAGCAGTACTTC
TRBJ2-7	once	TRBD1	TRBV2	CASNWRQGAYEQYF	TGTGCCAGCAACTGGCGGCAGGGGGCTTACGAGCAGTACTTC
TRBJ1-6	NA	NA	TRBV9	CASSVFTARASYNSPLHF	TGTGCCAGCAGCGTATTTACAGCGAGAGCCTCCTATAATTCACCCCTCCACTTT